Following are 26 T cell receptor beta chains from one sample sequenced in a study of tumor-infiltrating lymphocytes in primary liver carcinoma. With a constant-region primer, TCR beta cDNA was made from approximately 520 ng of total RNA. Construction of TCR beta libraries relied on three successive nested multiplex PCR rounds employing slightly modified ARM-PCR. For 10 cycles apiece, the opening two PCR rounds ran with TRBV1-TRBV30 forward primers and a C-beta reverse primer. A single record per CDR3 protein comes from TCRdb applying MiXCR to the multiplex PCR reads. The sample carries tens of thousands of distinct CDR3 sequences, roughly three quarters recorded once. Joint extraction of RNA and DNA used about 17-33 mg of bulk tissue that was unsorted. Sequencing used liver tumor tissue from sampling region 4. Subset given: tumor region T4, right-lateral pole. The receptors stem from a man aged 40-55 years with primary liver carcinoma and hepatitis B virus infection.

This clonotype was counted between two and nine times. Being one base from a much bigger clone, this may be a read error. The chain employs TRBV5-5 and TRBJ2-3; 10 nucleotides match TRBD1. This CDR3 is built from 14 residues. CDR1 is SGHKS and CDR2 is YYEKEE in the germline V gene (reference sequence). The DNA of the CDR3 is TGTGCCAGCAGCCGACAGGGGGCTTCAGATATGCAGTATTTT. Encoded protein: CASSRQGASDMQYF.

The V call is TRBV6-1, the J call TRBJ2-3, with D tentatively TRBD1 (8 bases). The germline V and J ends were trimmed by 6 bases and 9 bases, with 43 bases remaining between them. The length of the CDR3 is 22 residues. The germline CDR1 and CDR2 sequences are MNHNS and SASEGT. The CDR3 here is CASSPDRVRWDSAGARVDTQYF. As DNA, the CDR3 is TGTGCCAGCAGCCCGGACAGGGTCCGTTGGGATTCGGCGGGAGCTCGGGTAGACACGCAGTATTTT.

This clonotype showed up just once. One junction end disagrees with the germline gene, perhaps due to a read error. The genes are TRBV11-2 and TRBJ2-6, with D possibly matching TRBD2 (6 bases). The CDR3 spans 16 residues. In germline, CDR1 is SGHAT, CDR2 FQNNGV. CDR3 sequence: CARSLSRGRGANVLTF. Here the CDR3 DNA reads TGTGCCAGAAGCCTATCGCGGGGAAGAGGGGCTAACGTCCTGACTTTC.

This clonotype was observed once. V is TRBV4-2 and J is TRBJ2-7, with TRBD2 matching over 7 bases. Germline V gene sequence: CDR1 LGHNA, CDR2 YNFKEQ. The CDR3 spans 17 residues. Germline trimming cut 10 bases from V and 1 base from J; bases unmatched to any gene: 19. The chain's CDR3 is CATTGHAGVCKSYEQYF. The CDR3 coding sequence is TGTGCCACTACTGGACATGCGGGAGTTTGTAAGTCCTACGAGCAGTACTTC.

The chain employs TRBV6-6 and TRBJ2-7; either TRBD1 or TRBD2 may fit D (5 bases each). The germline CDR1 and CDR2 sequences are MNHNY and SVGAGI (reference sequence). The CDR3 is 14 residues long. Trimming pared 10 bases from V and 4 bases from J, leaving 20 bases between. The CDR3 region has the DNA TGTGCCAACAAAATGACGGGACGGAGGTACGAGCAGTACTTC. As protein: CANKMTGRRYEQYF.

On this clonotype: A much larger clone differs from this one at a single base, so this may be a read error. J is TRBJ2-3 and V is TRBV25-1; 9 bases match TRBD1. There are 17 residues in the CDR3. Germline CDR1 and CDR2: MGHDK and SYGVNS. Trimming cost V 6 bases and J 3 bases; bases outside gene matches: 13. Written as DNA, the CDR3 is TGTGCCAGCAGCTCACTAGGGACAGGGCGACAAACAGATACGCAGTATTTT. This encodes CASSSLGTGRQTDTQYF. The whole variable domain, remainder taken from reference TRBV25-1 and TRBJ2-3, is EADIYQTPRYLVIGTGKKITLECSQTMGHDKMYWYQQDPGMELHLIHYSYGVNSTEKGDLSSESTVSRIRTEHFPLTLESARPSHTSQYLCASSSLGTGRQTDTQYFGPGTRLTVL.

V and J are TRBV5-1 and TRBJ2-7; D may be TRBD1 (5 bases). The V end was cut by 1 base, the J end by 7 bases, with 18 bases between. The length of the CDR3 is 15 residues. Germline V gives CDR1 SGHRS, CDR2 YFSETQ. CDR3 in amino acids: CASSLQSDSVHEQYF. In DNA form, the CDR3 reads TGCGCCAGCAGCTTGCAGTCCGACAGTGTCCATGAGCAGTACTTC.

Comment on this clonotype: In this CDR3 the conserved last residue, phenylalanine or tryptophan, is missing, so a read error is likely. The chain employs TRBV2 and TRBJ2-7; 8 bases align to TRBD1. Germline assignment: CDR1 SNHLY and CDR2 FYNNEI. This CDR3 has 16 amino acids. Trimming took 2 bases from V and 1 from J; bases not matched to a gene: 7. CDR3 DNA sequence: TGTGCCAGCAGTGAAATGGGGACAGGAACATCCTACGAGCAGTACTAC. This gives the protein CASSEMGTGTSYEQYY.

Comments on this clonotype: A read error is possible here, since a much larger clone lies one base away. This chain links TRBV7-9 with TRBJ1-1, with a tentative D call TRBD1 (6 bases). Germline CDR1 reads SEHNR; CDR2 reads FQNEAQ (reference sequence). The length of the CDR3 is 12 residues. CDR3 coding DNA: TGTGCCAGCAGCCGGGACACCCGTGAAACTTTCTTT. As protein: CASSRDTRETFF.

As for this clonotype: The CDR3 end shows no conserved phenylalanine or tryptophan, and so a read error is likely. The CDR3 loop reads CTSSLGTARETQYL. The DNA for the CDR3 is TGTACCAGCAGCTTAGGGACAGCGCGAGAGACCCAGTACCTC. The J gene is TRBJ2-5, the V gene TRBV11-2; 7 nucleotides align to TRBD1. CDR1 is SGHAT and CDR2 is FQNNGV in the germline V gene. The CDR3 runs to 14 residues.

The rearrangement links TRBV20-1 to TRBJ1-5; the D gene is possibly TRBD1 (5 bases). This CDR3 is 14 amino acids long. V dropped 6 bases and J dropped 5 bases, with 17 bases sitting between them. Germline CDR1 and CDR2: DFQATT and SNEGSKA (reference sequence). This CDR3 reads CSANTGEDDQPQHF. The CDR3 region has the DNA TGCAGTGCCAACACGGGGGAGGACGATCAGCCCCAGCATTTT.

CDR3 bases: TGCGCCAGCAGCCTATGGTACCGGGCTCCAGCACAGCAAAACATTCAGTACTTC. Encoded protein: CASSLWYRAPAQQNIQYF. J is TRBJ2-4 and V is TRBV5-1; the D is unclear. The germline CDR1 and CDR2 sequences are SGHRS and YFSETQ. V lost 4 bases, J lost 5 bases, and 25 bases lay in between. This CDR3 is 18 amino acids long.

The chain joins TRBV2 to TRBJ2-1, with 9 positions matching TRBD2. J gave up 0 bases and V 7 bases, and 10 bases lay outside the gene matches. In germline, CDR1 is SNHLY, CDR2 FYNNEI. This CDR3 is built from 17 residues. CDR3 sequence reads: CASTAGLAESSYNEQFF. The CDR3 DNA reads as TGTGCCAGCACCGCGGGACTAGCAGAAAGCTCCTACAATGAGCAGTTCTTC.

A note on this clonotype: Likely a read error: the CDR3 ends without its conserved phenylalanine or tryptophan. No DNA is shown, since the ends of the CDR3 on it are uncertain; the CDR3 is the one TCRdb lists. The rearrangement uses TRBV12-3 or TRBV12-4 and TRBJ2-1; the D call in the table, TRBD2, was not verified against the DNA. Counting both end residues, the CDR3 totals 15 amino acids. The CDR3 protein is CARSLGAGGSNEQLL.

This clonotype appeared a single time. The chain joins TRBV6-5 to TRBJ1-3, with 9 bases lining up with TRBD1. V lost 9 bases and J lost 4; bases outside the gene matches: 13. CDR3 length: 16 amino acids. The V gene's germline CDR1 is MNHEY and CDR2 SVGAGI. The CDR3 DNA follows: TGTGCCAGAAGACCCGAGGGGACAGGGACGGGAAACACCATATATTTT. Its protein product is CARRPEGTGTGNTIYF.

This CDR3 reads CASSLAPTYNEQFF. The CDR3 DNA sequence: TGTGCCAGCAGTCTCGCTCCTACCTACAATGAGCAGTTCTTC. The genes are TRBV7-3 and TRBJ2-1; D call uncertain. The CDR3 covers 14 residues. Trimming pared 6 bases from V and 2 bases from J, leaving 11 bases between. The germline V gene has CDR1 SGHTA and CDR2 FQGTGA. Combining the CDR3 with reference TRBV7-3 and TRBJ2-1 gives the whole variable domain GAGVSQTPSNKVTEKGKYVELRCDPISGHTALYWYRQSLGQGPEFLIYFQGTGAADDSGLPNDRFFAVRPEGSVSTLKIQRTERGDSAVYLCASSLAPTYNEQFFGPGTRLTVL.

Concerning this clonotype itself: A read error may produce the germline difference seen at one junction end. The CDR3 bases are TGTGCCAGCAGCCAACAAGATGTTAGGACTACCTACAATGAGCAGTCTTTC. This codes for CASSQQDVRTTYNEQSF. The gene calls are TRBV4-2 and TRBJ2-1; maybe TRBD2 (6 bases). The CDR3 length is 17 residues. From germline, CDR1 is LGHNA and CDR2 YNFKEQ.

A single count supports this clonotype. Mismatch with germline at one junction end may stem from a read error. In DNA form, the CDR3 reads TGTGCCTGCAGCACCGGATGGTTTCCCGAGACCCAGCATTTT. Its translation is CACSTGWFPETQHF. The V and J genes are TRBV11-2 and TRBJ1-5; D unresolved. Germline V gene data show CDR1 as SGHAT and CDR2 as FQNNGV. The CDR3 totals 14 residues. Looking up the rest from reference TRBV11-2 and TRBJ1-5 gives the full variable domain: EAGVAQSPRYKIIEKRQSVAFWCNPISGHATLYWYQQILGQGPKLLIQFQNNGVVDDSQLPKDRFSAERLKGVDSTLKIQPAKLEDSAVYLCACSTGWFPETQHFGDGTRLSIL.

This clonotype was recorded many times. V gene TRBV6-2 or TRBV6-3 combines with J gene TRBJ2-1, with D uncertain. Germline assignment: CDR1 MNHEY and CDR2 SVGEGT. There are 14 residues in the CDR3. The V end was cut by 2 bases, the J end by 8 bases, with 13 bases between. The CDR3 loop is CASSYDGDKDEQFF. The CDR3 nucleotides read TGTGCCAGCAGTTACGATGGGGATAAGGATGAGCAGTTCTTC.

Turning to this clonotype: The germline gene is not matched at one end of the junction; a read error may be the cause. This chain connects TRBV11-2 to TRBJ2-3; D could derive from TRBD1 or TRBD2 (6 bases each). The germline V gene encodes CDR1 SGHAT and CDR2 FQNNGV. The CDR3 runs to 16 residues. The CDR3 protein is CASSQLGGRGTDMQYF. DNA for the CDR3: TGTGCCAGCAGCCAGCTGGGGGGCAGGGGCACAGATATGCAGTATTTT. Full variable domain (remainder filled in from reference TRBV11-2 and TRBJ2-3): EAGVAQSPRYKIIEKRQSVAFWCNPISGHATLYWYQQILGQGPKLLIQFQNNGVVDDSQLPKDRFSAERLKGVDSTLKIQPAKLEDSAVYLCASSQLGGRGTDMQYFGPGTRLTVL.

Comment on this clonotype: Because the CDR3 is missing its conserved closing phenylalanine or tryptophan, this is likely a read error. The chain recombines TRBV9 with TRBJ2-3; possibly TRBD2 for D (5 bases). This CDR3 is 13 amino acids long. V was pared by 3 bases and J by 2 bases, with 7 bases between. The germline CDR1 and CDR2 sequences are SGDLS and YYNGEE. CDR3 DNA sequence: TGTGCCAGCAGCGGAGGGTACACAGATACGCAGTATTCT. This encodes CASSGGYTDTQYS.

This clonotype was counted at least ten times. The rearrangement links TRBV5-8 to TRBJ1-5, with TRBD1 as a possible D gene (5 bases). V was pared by 4 bases and J by 5 bases, with 10 bases between. This CDR3 region has 13 residues. Germline V lookup: CDR1 SGHTS, CDR2 YDEGEE. The CDR3 region is CASSAGRDQPQHF. In DNA form, the CDR3 reads TGTGCCAGCAGCGCAGGGAGGGATCAGCCCCAGCATTTT.

This clonotype was seen at least ten times. V gene TRBV29-1 combines with J gene TRBJ2-7; perhaps D is TRBD1 or TRBD2 (5 bases each). The length of the CDR3 is 13 residues. Germline V gene data show CDR1 as SQVTM and CDR2 as ANQGSEA. Trimming removed 3 bases from V and 7 bases from J, with 16 bases in between. In DNA, the CDR3 is TGCAGCGTTGACGCGGACGGGGCTGGGGAGCAGTACTTC. Translation gives CSVDADGAGEQYF.

V is TRBV29-1 and J is TRBJ2-1; D remains ambiguous. Germline CDR1 and CDR2: SQVTM and ANQGSEA. Between the trimmed V and J ends, which lost 3 bases and 7 bases, there was a span of 10 bases. This CDR3 comprises 12 residues. The CDR3 DNA sequence: TGCAGCGTTGAGCTGAGCCGAAATGAGCAGTTCTTC. The encoded protein is CSVELSRNEQFF.

This chain links TRBV29-1 with TRBJ2-7, with 9 bases fitting TRBD1. CDR3 size: 16 residues. Germline V gives CDR1 SQVTM, CDR2 ANQGSEA. J gave up 6 bases and V 4 bases, and 16 bases lay outside the gene matches. CDR3 DNA sequence: TGCAGCGTTGCCCAGAGGCCCGGGACAGGGAGCGTCGAGCAGTACTTC. As protein: CSVAQRPGTGSVEQYF.

As for this clonotype: Relative to the germline gene, one junction end is altered; a read error may explain this. The CDR3 loop is CNASAQGGGETQYF. The CDR3 DNA sequence: TGCAATGCTAGTGCACAGGGGGGGGGTGAGACCCAGTACTTC. This sequence joins TRBV20-1 and TRBJ2-5, with D possibly TRBD1 on 8 matching bases. This CDR3 is 14 amino acids long. Germline V gene data show CDR1 as DFQATT and CDR2 as SNEGSKA (reference sequence).